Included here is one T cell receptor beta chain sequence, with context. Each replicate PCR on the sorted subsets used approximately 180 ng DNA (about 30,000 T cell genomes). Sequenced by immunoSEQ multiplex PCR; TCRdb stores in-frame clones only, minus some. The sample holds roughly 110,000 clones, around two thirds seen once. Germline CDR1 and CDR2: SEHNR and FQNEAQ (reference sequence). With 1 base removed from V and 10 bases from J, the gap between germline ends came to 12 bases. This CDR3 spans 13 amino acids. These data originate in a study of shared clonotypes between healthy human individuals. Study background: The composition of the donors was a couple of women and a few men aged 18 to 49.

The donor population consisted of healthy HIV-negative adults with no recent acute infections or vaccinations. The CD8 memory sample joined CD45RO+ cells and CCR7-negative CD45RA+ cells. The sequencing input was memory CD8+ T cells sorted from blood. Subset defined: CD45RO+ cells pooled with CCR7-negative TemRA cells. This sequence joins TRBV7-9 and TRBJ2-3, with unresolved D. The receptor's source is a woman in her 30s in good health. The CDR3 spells CASSLGSPSPQYF. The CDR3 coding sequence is TGTGCCAGCAGCTTAGGGAGCCCCTCGCCGCAGTATTTT.